This T cell receptor (beta chain) comes out of a study of CD8 T cells in Susac syndrome. Random hexamers served to reverse transcribe about 0.5 to 1 ug RNA. From the immunoSEQ multiplex PCR reads, TCRdb called clonotypes with MiXCR, one entry per CDR3 protein. The sample has around 200,000 distinct CDR3 sequences, about 94% seen once. V was cut by 2 bases and J by 0 bases, with 7 bases left in between. There are 14 residues in the CDR3. Germline V CDR1 and CDR2: SGHRS, YFSETQ. The sequenced sample consisted of CD4+ T cells from PBMCs. This clonotype originated in a human donor with Susac syndrome. The chain uses TRBV5-1 and TRBJ2-3, with D unclear. This chain's CDR3 is CASSFAASTDTQYF. The CDR3 DNA is TGCGCCAGCAGCTTCGCAGCAAGCACAGATACGCAGTATTTT.